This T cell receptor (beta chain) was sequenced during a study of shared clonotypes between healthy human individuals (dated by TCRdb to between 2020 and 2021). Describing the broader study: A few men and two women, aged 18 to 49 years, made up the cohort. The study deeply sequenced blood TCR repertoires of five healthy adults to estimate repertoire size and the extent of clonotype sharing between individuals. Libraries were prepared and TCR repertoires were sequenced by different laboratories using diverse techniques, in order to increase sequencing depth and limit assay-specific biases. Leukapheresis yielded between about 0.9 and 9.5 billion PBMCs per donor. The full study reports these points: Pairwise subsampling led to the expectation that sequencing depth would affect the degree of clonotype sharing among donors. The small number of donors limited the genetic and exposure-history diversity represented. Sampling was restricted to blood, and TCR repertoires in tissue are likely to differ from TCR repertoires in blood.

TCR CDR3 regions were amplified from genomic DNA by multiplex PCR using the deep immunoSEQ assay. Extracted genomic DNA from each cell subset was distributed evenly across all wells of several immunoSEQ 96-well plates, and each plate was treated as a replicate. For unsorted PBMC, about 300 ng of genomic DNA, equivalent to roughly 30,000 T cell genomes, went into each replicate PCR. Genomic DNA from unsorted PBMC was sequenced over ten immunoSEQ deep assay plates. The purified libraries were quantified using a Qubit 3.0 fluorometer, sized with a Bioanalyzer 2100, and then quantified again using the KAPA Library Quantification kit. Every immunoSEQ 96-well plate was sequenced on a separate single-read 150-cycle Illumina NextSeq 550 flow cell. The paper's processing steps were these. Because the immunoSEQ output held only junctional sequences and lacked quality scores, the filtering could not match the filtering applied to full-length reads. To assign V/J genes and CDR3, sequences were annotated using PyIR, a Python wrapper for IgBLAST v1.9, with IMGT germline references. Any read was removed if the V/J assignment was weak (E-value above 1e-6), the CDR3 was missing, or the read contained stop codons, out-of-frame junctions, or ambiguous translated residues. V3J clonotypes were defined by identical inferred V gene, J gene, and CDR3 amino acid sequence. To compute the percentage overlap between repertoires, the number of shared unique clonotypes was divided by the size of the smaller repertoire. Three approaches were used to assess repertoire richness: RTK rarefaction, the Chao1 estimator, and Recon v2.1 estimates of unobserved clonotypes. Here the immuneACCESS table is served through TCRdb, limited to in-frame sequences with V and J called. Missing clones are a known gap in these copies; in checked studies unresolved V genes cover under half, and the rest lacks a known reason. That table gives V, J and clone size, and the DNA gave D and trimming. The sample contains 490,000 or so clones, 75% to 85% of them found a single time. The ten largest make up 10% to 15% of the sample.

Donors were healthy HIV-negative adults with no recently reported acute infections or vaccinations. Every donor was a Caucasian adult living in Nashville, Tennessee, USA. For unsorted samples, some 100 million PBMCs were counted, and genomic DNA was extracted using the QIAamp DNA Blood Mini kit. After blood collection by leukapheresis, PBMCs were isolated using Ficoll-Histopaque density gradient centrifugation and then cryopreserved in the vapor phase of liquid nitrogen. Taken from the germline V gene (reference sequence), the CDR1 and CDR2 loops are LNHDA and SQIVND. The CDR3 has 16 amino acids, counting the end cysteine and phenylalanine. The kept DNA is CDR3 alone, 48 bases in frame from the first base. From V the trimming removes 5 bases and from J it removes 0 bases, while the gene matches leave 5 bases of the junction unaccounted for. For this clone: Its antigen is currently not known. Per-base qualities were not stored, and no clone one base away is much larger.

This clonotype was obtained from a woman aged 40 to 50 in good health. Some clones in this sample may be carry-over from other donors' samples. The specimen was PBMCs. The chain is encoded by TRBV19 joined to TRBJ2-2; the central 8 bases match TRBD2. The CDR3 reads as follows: CASSRLAGANTGELFF. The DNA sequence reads TGTGCCAGTAGTCGCCTAGCGGGCGCGAACACCGGGGAGCTGTTTTTT.